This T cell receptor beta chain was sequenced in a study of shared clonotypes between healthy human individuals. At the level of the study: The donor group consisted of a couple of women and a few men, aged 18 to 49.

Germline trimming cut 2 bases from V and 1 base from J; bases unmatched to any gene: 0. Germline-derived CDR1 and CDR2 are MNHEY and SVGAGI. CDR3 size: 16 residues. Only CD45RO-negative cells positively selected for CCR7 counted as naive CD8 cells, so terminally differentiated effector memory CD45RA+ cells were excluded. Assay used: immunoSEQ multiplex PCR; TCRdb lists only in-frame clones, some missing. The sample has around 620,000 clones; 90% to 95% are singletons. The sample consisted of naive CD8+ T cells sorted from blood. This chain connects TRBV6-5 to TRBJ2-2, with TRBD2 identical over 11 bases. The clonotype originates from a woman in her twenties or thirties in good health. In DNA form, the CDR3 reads TGTGCCAGCAGTTACGGACTAGCGGGGAACACCGGGGAGCTGTTTTTT. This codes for CASSYGLAGNTGELFF.